This record looks at one TCR beta chain sequence and its context. The target antigen is unknown. CDR3 size: 15 residues. In germline, CDR1 is MNHEY, CDR2 SVGAGI. Trimming cost V 7 bases and J 2 bases, with 14 bases left between them. Sequencing was performed with immunoSEQ multiplex PCR; in TCRdb, only in-frame clones are kept and a portion is missing. This sample yields 200,000 or so clones, of which 85% to 95% are seen a single time; 1% belongs to the top ten. These data belong to a study of T cell responses to AZD1222 COVID-19 vaccine. General study results and limits: Increases in Spike-specific TCR breadth and depth were seen after two AZD1222 doses.

This rearrangement joins TRBV6-5 to TRBJ2-2, with a weak D call TRBD2 (5 bases). The sample in question was peripheral blood, obtained 28 days after the second AZD1222 dose. This TCR derives from an adult who received the AZD1222 COVID-19 vaccine. Here the CDR3 reads CASNSEAANTGELFF. CDR3 nucleotides: TGTGCCAGCAATTCCGAAGCGGCTAACACCGGGGAGCTGTTTTTT.